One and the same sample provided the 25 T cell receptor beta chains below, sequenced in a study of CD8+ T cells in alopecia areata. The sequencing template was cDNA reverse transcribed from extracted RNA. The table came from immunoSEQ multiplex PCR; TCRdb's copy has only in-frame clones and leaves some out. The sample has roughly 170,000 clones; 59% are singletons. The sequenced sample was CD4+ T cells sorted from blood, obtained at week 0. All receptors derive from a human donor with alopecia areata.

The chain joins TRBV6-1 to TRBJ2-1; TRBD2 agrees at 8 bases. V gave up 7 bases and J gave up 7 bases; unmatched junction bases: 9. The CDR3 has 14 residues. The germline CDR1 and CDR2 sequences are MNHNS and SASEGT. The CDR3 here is CASTPGGPWNEQFF. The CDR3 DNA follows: TGTGCCAGCACCCCGGGGGGGCCCTGGAATGAGCAGTTCTTC.

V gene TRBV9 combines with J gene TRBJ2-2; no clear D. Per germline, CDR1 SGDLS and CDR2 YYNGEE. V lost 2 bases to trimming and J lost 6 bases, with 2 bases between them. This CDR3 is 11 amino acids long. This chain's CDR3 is CASSVAGELFF. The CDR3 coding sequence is TGTGCCAGCAGCGTTGCCGGGGAGCTGTTTTTT.

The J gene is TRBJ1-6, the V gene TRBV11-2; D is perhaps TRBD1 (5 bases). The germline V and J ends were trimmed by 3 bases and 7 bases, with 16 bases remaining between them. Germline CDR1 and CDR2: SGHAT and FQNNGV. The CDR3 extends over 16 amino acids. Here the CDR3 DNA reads TGTGCCAGCAGCTTGACGGGGGGAAGCAACAATTCACCCCTCCACTTT. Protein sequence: CASSLTGGSNNSPLHF.

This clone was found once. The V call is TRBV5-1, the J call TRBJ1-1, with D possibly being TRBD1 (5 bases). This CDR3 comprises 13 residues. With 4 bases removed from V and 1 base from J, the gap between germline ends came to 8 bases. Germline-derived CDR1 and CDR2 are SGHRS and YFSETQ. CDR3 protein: CASSPDTNTEAFF. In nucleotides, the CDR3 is TGCGCCAGCAGCCCGGACACGAACACTGAAGCTTTCTTT.

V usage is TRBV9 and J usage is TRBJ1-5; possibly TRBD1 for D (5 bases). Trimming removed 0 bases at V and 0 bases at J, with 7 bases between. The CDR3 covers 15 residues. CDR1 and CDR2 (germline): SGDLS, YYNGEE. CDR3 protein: CASSVGDASNQPQHF. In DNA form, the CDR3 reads TGTGCCAGCAGCGTAGGGGACGCTAGCAATCAGCCCCAGCATTTT.

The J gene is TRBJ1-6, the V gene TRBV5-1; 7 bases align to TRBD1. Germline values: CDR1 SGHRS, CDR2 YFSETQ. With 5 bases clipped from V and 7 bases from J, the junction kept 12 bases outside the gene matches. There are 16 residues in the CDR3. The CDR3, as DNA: TGCGCCAGCAGTCTCCCCACCGGGACAGTCAATTCACCCCTCCACTTT. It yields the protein CASSLPTGTVNSPLHF.

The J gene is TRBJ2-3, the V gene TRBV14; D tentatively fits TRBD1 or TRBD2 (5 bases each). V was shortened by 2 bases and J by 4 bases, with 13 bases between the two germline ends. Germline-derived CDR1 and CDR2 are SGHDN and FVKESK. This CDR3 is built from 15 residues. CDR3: CASSQLGGRSDTQYF. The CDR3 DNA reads TGTGCCAGCAGCCAACTTGGGGGACGGTCAGATACGCAGTATTTT.

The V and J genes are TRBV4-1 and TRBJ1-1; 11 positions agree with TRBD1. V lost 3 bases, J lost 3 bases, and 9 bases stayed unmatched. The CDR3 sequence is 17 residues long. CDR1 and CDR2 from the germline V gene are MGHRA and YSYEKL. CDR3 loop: CASSQRTGGSWDTEAFF. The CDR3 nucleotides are TGCGCCAGCAGCCAGAGGACAGGGGGCTCCTGGGACACTGAAGCTTTCTTT.

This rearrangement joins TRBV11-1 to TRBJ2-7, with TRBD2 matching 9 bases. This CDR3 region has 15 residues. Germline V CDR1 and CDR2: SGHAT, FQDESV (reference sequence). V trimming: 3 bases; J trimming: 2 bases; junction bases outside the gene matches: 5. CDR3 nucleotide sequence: TGTGCCAGCAGCTTGGGACTAGCCGGGACCTACGAGCAGTACTTC. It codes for CASSLGLAGTYEQYF.

As DNA, the CDR3 is TGTGCCTGGAGTCTCTCCCAGCGGCGGTGGAACAATGAGCAGTTCTTC. Translating gives CAWSLSQRRWNNEQFF. This rearrangement joins TRBV30 to TRBJ2-1; TRBD2 is a possible D gene (5 bases). Germline CDR1 is GTSNPN and CDR2 is SVGIG (reference sequence). Trimming took off 2 bases at V and 5 bases at J, with 19 bases between the two ends. The CDR3 extends over 16 amino acids.

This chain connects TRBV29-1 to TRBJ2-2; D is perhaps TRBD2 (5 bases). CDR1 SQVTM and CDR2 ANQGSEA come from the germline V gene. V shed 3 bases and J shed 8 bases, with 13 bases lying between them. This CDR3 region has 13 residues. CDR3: CSVEAAKRGELFF. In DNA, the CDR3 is TGCAGCGTTGAGGCGGCCAAGCGGGGGGAGCTGTTTTTT.

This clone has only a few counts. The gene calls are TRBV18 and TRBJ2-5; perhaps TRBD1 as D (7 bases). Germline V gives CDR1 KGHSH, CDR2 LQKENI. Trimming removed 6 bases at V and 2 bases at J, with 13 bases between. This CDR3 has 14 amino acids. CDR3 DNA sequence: TGTGCCAGCTCCCGCGGGACAGAGCAAGAGACCCAGTACTTC. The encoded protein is CASSRGTEQETQYF.

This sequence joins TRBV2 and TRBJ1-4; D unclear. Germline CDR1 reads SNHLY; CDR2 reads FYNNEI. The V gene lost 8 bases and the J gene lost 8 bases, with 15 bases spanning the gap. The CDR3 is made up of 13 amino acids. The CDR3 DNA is TGTGCCAGCGTTGTGGGGAGAGGCGAAAAACTGTTTTTT. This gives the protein CASVVGRGEKLFF.

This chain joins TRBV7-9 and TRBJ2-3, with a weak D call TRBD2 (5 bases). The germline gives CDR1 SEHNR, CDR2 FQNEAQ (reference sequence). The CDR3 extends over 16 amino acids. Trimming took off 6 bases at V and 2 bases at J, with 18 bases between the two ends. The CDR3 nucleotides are TGTGCCAGCAGGCCACCCGGGGTTGGATCCACAGATACGCAGTATTTT. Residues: CASRPPGVGSTDTQYF.

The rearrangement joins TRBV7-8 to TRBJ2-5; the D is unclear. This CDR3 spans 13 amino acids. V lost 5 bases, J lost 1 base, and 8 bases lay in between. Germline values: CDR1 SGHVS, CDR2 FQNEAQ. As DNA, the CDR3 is TGTGCCAGCAGCCCCGCCGCCCAAGAGACCCAGTACTTC. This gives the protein CASSPAAQETQYF.

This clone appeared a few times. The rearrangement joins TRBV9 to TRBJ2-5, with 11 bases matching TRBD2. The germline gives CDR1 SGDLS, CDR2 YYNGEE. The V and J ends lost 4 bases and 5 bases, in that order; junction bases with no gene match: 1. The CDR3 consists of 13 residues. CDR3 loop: CASSRTSGETQYF. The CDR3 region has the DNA TGTGCCAGCAGCCGGACTAGCGGGGAGACCCAGTACTTC.

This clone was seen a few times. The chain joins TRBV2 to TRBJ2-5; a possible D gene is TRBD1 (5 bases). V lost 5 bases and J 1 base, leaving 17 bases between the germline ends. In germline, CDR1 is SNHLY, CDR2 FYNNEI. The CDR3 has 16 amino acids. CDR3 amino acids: CASSTPLGRAQETQYF. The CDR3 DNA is TGTGCCAGCAGTACCCCCCTGGGCAGGGCCCAAGAGACCCAGTACTTC.

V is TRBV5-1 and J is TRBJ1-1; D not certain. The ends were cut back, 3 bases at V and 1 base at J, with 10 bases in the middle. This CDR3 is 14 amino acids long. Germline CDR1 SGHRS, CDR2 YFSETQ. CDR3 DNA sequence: TGCGCCAGCAGCTCAGACGGAAAGAACACTGAAGCTTTCTTT. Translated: CASSSDGKNTEAFF.

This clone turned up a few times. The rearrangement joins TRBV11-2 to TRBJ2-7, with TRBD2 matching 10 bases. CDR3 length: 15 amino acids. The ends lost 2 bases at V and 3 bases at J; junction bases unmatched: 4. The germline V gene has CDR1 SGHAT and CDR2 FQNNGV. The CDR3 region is CASSLTTSGDYEQYF. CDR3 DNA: TGTGCCAGCAGCTTAACTACTAGCGGGGACTACGAGCAGTACTTC.

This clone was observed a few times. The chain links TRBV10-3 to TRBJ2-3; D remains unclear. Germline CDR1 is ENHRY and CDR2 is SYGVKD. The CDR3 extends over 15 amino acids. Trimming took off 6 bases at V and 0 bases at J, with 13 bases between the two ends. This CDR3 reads CAIRGGGTSTDTQYF. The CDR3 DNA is TGTGCCATCAGGGGTGGCGGCACTAGCACAGATACGCAGTATTTT.

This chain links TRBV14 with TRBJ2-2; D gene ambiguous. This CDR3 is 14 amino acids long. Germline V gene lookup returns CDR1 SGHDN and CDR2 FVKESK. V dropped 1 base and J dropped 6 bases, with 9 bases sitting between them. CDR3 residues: CASSQGAGSGELFF. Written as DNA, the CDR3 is TGTGCCAGCAGCCAAGGTGCCGGTTCCGGGGAGCTGTTTTTT.

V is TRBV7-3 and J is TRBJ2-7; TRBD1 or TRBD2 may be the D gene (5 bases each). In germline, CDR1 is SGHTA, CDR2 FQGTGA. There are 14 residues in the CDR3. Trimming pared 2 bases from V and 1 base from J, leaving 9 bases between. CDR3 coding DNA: TGTGCCAGCAGCTTAGGGGGACCTTCCTACGAGCAGTACTTC. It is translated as CASSLGGPSYEQYF.

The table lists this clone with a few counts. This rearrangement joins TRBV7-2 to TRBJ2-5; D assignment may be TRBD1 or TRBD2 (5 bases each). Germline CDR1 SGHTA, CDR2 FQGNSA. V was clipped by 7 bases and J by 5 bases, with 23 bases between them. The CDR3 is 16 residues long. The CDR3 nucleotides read TGTGCCAGCACCAACATCTGGGGGTCCCGTAGGGAGACCCAGTACTTC. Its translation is CASTNIWGSRRETQYF.

CDR3 in DNA: TGTGCCGGACCAACAGGGAAGGTTGGCAATGAGCAGTTCTTC. Amino acid sequence: CAGPTGKVGNEQFF. The V and J genes are TRBV19 and TRBJ2-1; D perhaps matches TRBD1 (6 bases). V gave up 11 bases and J gave up 6 bases, with 20 bases separating them. CDR3 length: 14 amino acids. Germline V CDR1 and CDR2: LNHDA, SQIVND (reference sequence).

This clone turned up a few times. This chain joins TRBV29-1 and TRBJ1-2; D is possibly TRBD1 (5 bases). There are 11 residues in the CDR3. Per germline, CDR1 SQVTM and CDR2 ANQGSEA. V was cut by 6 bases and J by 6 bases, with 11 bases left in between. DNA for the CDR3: TGCAGCGTCCGGGGCACAAATGGCTACACCTTC. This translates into CSVRGTNGYTF.